The entry below gives a single T cell receptor (beta chain) sequence along with its context. As yet, its antigen is unknown. These data originate in a study of TIL therapy for anti-PD-1-resistant metastatic lung cancer. As for the study in general: Tumors carried a median about 1.5 non-synonymous mutations per megabase. General observations from the study: TIL clonotype persistence in blood showed no apparent association with response.

Time point described: pre-treatment sample, taken before nivolumab and TIL therapy. Patients were adults with stage 4 NSCLC. Germline V lookup: CDR1 SGHAT, CDR2 FQDESV (reference sequence). Trimming shortened V by 5 bases and J by 4 bases, and 12 bases separated the two germline ends. The length of the CDR3 is 14 residues. This was the immunoSEQ v3 assay. Libraries were sequenced to approximately 2 million read pairs (survey) or roughly 4.5-6 million (deep). Method: immunoSEQ multiplex PCR; TCRdb's copy keeps in-frame clones and lacks some. The sample holds nearly 15,000 clones, about 83% seen once. The sequence was collected from a person aged 25 to 79 with non-small cell lung cancer. Sequences were derived from blood, sampled at baseline. V usage is TRBV11-1 and J usage is TRBJ2-1, with a possible D match to TRBD2 (6 bases). CDR3 DNA sequence: TGTGCCAGCAGCCCCGGACTATTATACAATGAGCAGTTCTTC. Residues: CASSPGLLYNEQFF.